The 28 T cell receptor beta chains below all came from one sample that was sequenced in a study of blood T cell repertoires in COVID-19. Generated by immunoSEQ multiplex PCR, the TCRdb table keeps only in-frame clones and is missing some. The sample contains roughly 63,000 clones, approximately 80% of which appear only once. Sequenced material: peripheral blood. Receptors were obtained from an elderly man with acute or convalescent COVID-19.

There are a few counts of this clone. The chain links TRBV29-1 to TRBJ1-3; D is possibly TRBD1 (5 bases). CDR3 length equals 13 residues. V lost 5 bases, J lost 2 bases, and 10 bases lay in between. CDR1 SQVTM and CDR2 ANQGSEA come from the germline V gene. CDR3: CSVSRGTGNTIYF. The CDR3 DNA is TGCAGCGTTAGTAGGGGAACTGGAAACACCATATATTTT. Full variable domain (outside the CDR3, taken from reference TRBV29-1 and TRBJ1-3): SAVISQKPSRDICQRGTSLTIQCQVDSQVTMMFWYRQQPGQSLTLIATANQGSEATYESGFVIDKFPISRPNLTFSTLTVSNMSPEDSSIYLCSVSRGTGNTIYFGEGSWLTVV.

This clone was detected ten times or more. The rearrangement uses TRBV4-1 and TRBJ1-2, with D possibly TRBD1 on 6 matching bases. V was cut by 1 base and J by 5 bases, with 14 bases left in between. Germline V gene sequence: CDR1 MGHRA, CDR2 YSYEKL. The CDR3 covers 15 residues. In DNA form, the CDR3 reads TGCGCCAGCAGCCAAGGACAGGAGAGCTTATATGGCTACACCTTC. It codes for CASSQGQESLYGYTF.

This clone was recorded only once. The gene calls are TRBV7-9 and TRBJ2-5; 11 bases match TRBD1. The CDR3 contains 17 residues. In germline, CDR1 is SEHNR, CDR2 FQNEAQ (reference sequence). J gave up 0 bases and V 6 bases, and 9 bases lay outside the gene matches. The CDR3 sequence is CASRTGQGGRDQETQYF. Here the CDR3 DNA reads TGTGCCAGCAGGACGGGACAGGGGGGCCGAGACCAAGAGACCCAGTACTTC.

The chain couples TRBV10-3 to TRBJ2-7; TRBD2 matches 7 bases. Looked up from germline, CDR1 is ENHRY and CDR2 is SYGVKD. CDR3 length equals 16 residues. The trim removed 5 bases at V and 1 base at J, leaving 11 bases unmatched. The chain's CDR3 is CAISYSTSLPSYEQYF. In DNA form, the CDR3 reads TGTGCCATCAGTTACTCGACTAGCCTCCCTTCCTACGAGCAGTACTTC.

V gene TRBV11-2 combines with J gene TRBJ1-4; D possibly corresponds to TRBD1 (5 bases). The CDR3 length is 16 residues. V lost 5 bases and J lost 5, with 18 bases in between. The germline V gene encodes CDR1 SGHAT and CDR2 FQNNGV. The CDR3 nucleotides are TGTGCCAGCAGCCAAGGAGGGACCTACGGAAATGAAAAACTGTTTTTT. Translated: CASSQGGTYGNEKLFF.

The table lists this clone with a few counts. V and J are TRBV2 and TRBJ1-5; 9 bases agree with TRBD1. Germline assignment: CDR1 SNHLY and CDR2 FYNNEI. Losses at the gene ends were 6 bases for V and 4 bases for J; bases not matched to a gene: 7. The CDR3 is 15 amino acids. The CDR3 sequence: CASREGQGWNQPQHF. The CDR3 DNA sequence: TGTGCCAGCAGAGAGGGACAGGGCTGGAATCAGCCCCAGCATTTT.

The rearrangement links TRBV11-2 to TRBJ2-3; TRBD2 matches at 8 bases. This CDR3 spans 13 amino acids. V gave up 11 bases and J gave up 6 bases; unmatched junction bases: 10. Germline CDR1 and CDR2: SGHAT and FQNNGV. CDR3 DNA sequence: TGTGCCGCGGGGCCGGCGGGAGGTGATACGCAGTATTTT. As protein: CAAGPAGGDTQYF.

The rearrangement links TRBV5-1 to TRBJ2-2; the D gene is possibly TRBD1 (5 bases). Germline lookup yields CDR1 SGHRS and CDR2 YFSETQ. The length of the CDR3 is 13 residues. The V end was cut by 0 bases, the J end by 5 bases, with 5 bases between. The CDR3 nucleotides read TGCGCCAGCAGCTTGGCAGGGACCGGGGAGCTGTTTTTT. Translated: CASSLAGTGELFF.

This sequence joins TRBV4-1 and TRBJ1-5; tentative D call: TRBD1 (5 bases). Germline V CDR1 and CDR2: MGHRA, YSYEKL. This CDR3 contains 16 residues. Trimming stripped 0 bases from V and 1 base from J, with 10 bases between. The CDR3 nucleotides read TGCGCCAGCAGCCAAGAAACAGGTCAAAGCAATCAGCCCCAGCATTTT. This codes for CASSQETGQSNQPQHF.

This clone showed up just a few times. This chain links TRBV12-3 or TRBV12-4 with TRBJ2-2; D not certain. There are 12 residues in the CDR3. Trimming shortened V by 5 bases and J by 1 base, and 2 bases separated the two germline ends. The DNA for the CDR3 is TGTGCCAGCAGTCGGAACACCGGGGAGCTGTTTTTT. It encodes CASSRNTGELFF.

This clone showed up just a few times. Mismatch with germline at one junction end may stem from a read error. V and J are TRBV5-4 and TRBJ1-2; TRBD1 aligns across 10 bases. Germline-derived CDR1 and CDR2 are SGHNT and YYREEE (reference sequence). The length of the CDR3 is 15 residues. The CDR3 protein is CASSFYRPRDRGQDW. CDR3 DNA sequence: TGTGCCAGCAGCTTTTATCGTCCACGGGACAGGGGCCAGGATTGG. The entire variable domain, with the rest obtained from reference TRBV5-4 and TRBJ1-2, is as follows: ETGVTQSPTHLIKTRGQQVTLRCSSQSGHNTVSWYQQALGQGPQFIFQYYREEENGRGNFPPRFSGLQFPNYSSELNVNALELDDSALYLCASSFYRPRDRGQDWGSGTRLTVV.

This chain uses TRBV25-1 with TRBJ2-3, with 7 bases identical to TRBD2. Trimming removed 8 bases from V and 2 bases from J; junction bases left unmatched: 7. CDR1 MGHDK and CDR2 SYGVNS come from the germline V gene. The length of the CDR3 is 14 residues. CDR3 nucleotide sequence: TGTGCCAGCGTTTTGGGGAGGGCCACAGATACGCAGTATTTT. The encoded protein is CASVLGRATDTQYF.

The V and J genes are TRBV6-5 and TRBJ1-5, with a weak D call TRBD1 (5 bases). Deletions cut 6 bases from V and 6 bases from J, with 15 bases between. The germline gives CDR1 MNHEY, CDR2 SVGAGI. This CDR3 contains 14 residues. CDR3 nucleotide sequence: TGTGCCAGCAGCCCCCGGGGGGGAGGTCAGCCCCAGCATTTT. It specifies CASSPRGGGQPQHF.

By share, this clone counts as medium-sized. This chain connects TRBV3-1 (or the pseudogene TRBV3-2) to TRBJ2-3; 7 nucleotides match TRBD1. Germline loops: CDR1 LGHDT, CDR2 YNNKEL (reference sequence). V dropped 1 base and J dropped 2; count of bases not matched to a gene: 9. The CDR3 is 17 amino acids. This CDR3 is CASSQVQGPGYTDTQYF. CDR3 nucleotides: TGTGCCAGCAGCCAAGTACAGGGGCCGGGTTACACAGATACGCAGTATTTT.

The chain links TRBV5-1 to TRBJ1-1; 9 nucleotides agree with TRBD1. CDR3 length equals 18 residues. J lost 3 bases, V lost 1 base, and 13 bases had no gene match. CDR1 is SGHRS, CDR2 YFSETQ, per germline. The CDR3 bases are TGCGCCAGCAGCTTGCCTCCGGGACAGGGACTCTACGACACTGAAGCTTTCTTT. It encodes CASSLPPGQGLYDTEAFF.

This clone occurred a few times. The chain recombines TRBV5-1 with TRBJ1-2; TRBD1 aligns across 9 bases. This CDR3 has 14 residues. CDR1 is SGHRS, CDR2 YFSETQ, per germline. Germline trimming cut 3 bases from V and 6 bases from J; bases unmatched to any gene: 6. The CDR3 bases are TGCGCCAGCAGCTCTGGACAGGGGATGCATGGCTACACCTTC. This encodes CASSSGQGMHGYTF.

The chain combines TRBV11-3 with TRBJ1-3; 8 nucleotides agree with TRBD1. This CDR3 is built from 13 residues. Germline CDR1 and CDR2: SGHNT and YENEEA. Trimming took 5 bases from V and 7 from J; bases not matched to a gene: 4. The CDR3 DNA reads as TGTGCCAGCAGCCCGGACAGGGTGAACACCATATATTTT. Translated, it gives CASSPDRVNTIYF.

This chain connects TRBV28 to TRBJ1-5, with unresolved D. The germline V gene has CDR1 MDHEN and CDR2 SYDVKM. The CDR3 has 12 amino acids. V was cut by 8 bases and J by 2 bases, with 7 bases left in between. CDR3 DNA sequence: TGTGCCAGCCGCCAGGGCAATCAGCCCCAGCATTTT. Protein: CASRQGNQPQHF. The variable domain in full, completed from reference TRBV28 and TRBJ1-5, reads DVKVTQSSRYLVKRTGEKVFLECVQDMDHENMFWYRQDPGLGLRLIYFSYDVKMKEKGDIPEGYSVSREKKERFSLILESASTNQTSMYLCASRQGNQPQHFGDGTRLSIL.

The CDR3 protein is CASSPHGTGSSGNTIYF. The CDR3 region has the DNA TGTGCCAGCAGCCCACATGGGACAGGGAGCTCTGGAAACACCATATATTTT. The chain links TRBV11-3 to TRBJ1-3, with TRBD1 matching 9 bases. The CDR3 has 17 residues. With V trimmed by 5 bases and J by 0 bases, 8 bases remained unmatched. Germline V lookup: CDR1 SGHNT, CDR2 YENEEA.

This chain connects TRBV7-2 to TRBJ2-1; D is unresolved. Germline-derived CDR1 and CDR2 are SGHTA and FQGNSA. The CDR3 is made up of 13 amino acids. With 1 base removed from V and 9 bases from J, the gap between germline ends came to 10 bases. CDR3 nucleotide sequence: TGTGCCAGCAGCTTAGATTGGGCTATTGAGCAGTTCTTC. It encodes CASSLDWAIEQFF. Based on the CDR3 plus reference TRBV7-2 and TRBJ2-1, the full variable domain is GAGVSQSPSNKVTEKGKDVELRCDPISGHTALYWYRQSLGQGLEFLIYFQGNSAPDKSGLPSDRFSAERTGGSVSTLTIQRTQQEDSAVYLCASSLDWAIEQFFGPGTRLTVL.

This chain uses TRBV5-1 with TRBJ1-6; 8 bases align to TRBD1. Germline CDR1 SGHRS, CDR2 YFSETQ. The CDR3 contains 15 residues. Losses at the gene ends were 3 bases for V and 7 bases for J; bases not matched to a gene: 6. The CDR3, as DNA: TGCGCCAGCAGCTGGGGACAGGCCAAAAATTCACCCCTCCACTTT. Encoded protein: CASSWGQAKNSPLHF.

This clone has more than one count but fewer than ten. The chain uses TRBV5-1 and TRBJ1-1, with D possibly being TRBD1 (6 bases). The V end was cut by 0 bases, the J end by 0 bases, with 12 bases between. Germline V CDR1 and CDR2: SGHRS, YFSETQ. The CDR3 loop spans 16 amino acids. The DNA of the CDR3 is TGCGCCAGCAGCTTGGACCCGGGACAACTGAACACTGAAGCTTTCTTT. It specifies CASSLDPGQLNTEAFF. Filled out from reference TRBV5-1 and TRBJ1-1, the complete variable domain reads KAGVTQTPRYLIKTRGQQVTLSCSPISGHRSVSWYQQTPGQGLQFLFEYFSETQRNKGNFPGRFSGRQFSNSRSEMNVSTLELGDSALYLCASSLDPGQLNTEAFFGQGTRLTVV.

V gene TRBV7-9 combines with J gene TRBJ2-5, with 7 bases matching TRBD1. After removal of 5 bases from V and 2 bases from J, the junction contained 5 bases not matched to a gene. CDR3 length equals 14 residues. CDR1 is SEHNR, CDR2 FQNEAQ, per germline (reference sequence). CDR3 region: CASSDRDRQETQYF. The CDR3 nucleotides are TGTGCCAGCAGCGACCGGGACAGACAAGAGACCCAGTACTTC.

The CDR3 protein is CSVKVRSAEQYF. The CDR3 bases are TGCAGCGTTAAGGTCAGGTCCGCCGAGCAGTACTTC. This chain joins TRBV29-1 and TRBJ2-7, with unresolved D. V was shortened by 5 bases and J by 6 bases, with 14 bases between the two germline ends. The germline V gene encodes CDR1 SQVTM and CDR2 ANQGSEA. CDR3 size: 12 residues.

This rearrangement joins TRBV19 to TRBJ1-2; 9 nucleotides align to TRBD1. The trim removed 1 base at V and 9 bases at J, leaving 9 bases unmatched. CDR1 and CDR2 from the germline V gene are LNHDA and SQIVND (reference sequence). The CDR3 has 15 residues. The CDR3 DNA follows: TGTGCCAGTAGTATAGTGGCGGACAGGGGATTAAGCTACACCTTC. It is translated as CASSIVADRGLSYTF.

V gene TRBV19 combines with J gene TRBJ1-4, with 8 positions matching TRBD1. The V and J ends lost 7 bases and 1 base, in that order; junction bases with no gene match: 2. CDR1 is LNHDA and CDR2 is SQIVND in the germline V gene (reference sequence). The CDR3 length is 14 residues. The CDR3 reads CASMGTGTNEKLFF. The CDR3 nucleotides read TGTGCCAGTATGGGGACAGGAACTAATGAAAAACTGTTTTTT.

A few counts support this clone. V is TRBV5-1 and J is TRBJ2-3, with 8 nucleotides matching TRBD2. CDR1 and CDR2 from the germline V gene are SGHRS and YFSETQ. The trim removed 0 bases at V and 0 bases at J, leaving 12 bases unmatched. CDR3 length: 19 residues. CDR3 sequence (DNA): TGCGCCAGCAGCTTGGCCATTCTTCCGCGGGGGGATAGCACAGATACGCAGTATTTT. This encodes CASSLAILPRGDSTDTQYF.

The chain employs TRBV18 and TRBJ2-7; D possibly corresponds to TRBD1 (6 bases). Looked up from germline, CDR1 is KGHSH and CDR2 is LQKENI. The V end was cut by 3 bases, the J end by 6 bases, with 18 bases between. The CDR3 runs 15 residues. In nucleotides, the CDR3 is TGTGCCAGCTCACCGGAGGCAGGGGAGTGGAGCGAGCAGTACTTC. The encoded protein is CASSPEAGEWSEQYF.